A single sample is the source of the 24 T cell receptor beta chains below, sequenced in a study of T-cell memory formation after mild COVID-19. TCRdb re-called the 5' RACE reads with MiXCR, one entry per CDR3 protein. This sample has fewer than 250,000 distinct CDR3 sequences, with roughly 10% found just once. Input material: PBMCs or a T cell subset sorted from them (not recorded which). The receptors originated from a man aged 18 to 30 who had mild COVID-19 (a few samples of this study predate the infection). Cell type and time point are not known.

This clonotype was detected only a few times. The V gene is TRBV5-1, the J gene TRBJ2-5; no clear D gene. V was pared by 2 bases and J by 5 bases, with 13 bases between. Germline V gives CDR1 SGHRS, CDR2 YFSETQ. The CDR3 has 14 amino acids. The CDR3: CASSFDRTVETQYF. CDR3 DNA: TGCGCCAGCAGCTTTGATAGAACGGTGGAGACCCAGTACTTC.

The chain employs TRBV11-1 and TRBJ1-6, with a tentative D call TRBD1 (5 bases). The CDR3 runs to 13 residues. The germline V gene has CDR1 SGHAT and CDR2 FQDESV (reference sequence). V lost 5 bases and J lost 9, with 11 bases in between. CDR3 DNA sequence: TGTGCCAGCAGCCCGGGGGGGGTTTCACCCCTCCACTTT. It specifies CASSPGGVSPLHF.

This clonotype was seen only a few times. The gene calls are TRBV6-2 or TRBV6-3 and TRBJ2-3, with 9 bases identical to TRBD2. This CDR3 spans 15 amino acids. Germline lookup yields CDR1 MNHEY and CDR2 SVGEGT. The ends lost 1 base at V and 4 bases at J; junction bases unmatched: 3. The CDR3: CASSYWAGGPDTQYF. CDR3 bases: TGTGCCAGCAGTTACTGGGCGGGGGGGCCAGATACGCAGTATTTT.

This chain links TRBV5-6 with TRBJ1-2, with 10 bases identical to TRBD1. The CDR3 is 16 amino acids. Germline V gene data show CDR1 as SGHDT and CDR2 as YYEEEE. V was clipped by 4 bases and J by 0 bases; unmatched bases: 6. The chain's CDR3 is CASSRDRGYSNYGYTF. The CDR3 DNA reads TGTGCCAGCAGCCGGGACAGGGGCTACTCTAACTATGGCTACACCTTC.

This clonotype was seen more than once but under ten times. CDR3 region: CASSTQGGTYEQYF. In nucleotides, the CDR3 is TGTGCCAGCAGCACGCAGGGAGGGACCTACGAGCAGTACTTC. V gene TRBV7-2 combines with J gene TRBJ2-7; the match to TRBD2 covers 7 bases. The germline gives CDR1 SGHTA, CDR2 FQGNSA. The CDR3 length is 14 residues. The J segment lost 2 bases and the V segment lost 5 bases, leaving 6 bases of the junction unmatched.

J is TRBJ1-2 and V is TRBV9; D uncertain. Trimming cost V 1 base and J 2 bases, with 12 bases left between them. CDR1 and CDR2 (germline): SGDLS, YYNGEE. This CDR3 region has 15 residues. CDR3 residues: CASSVSPMENYGYTF. CDR3 nucleotide sequence: TGTGCCAGCAGCGTAAGTCCAATGGAAAACTATGGCTACACCTTC.

This clonotype was counted many times. CDR3 in amino acids: CSAMGGLYNEQFF. CDR3 in DNA: TGCAGTGCTATGGGAGGGCTATACAATGAGCAGTTCTTC. The gene calls are TRBV20-1 and TRBJ2-1; TRBD2 agrees at 7 bases. In germline, CDR1 is DFQATT, CDR2 SNEGSKA (reference sequence). CDR3 size: 13 residues. The V gene end was trimmed by 4 bases and the J gene end by 4 bases; junction bases not matched to a gene: 4.

This clonotype was seen more than once but under ten times. The chain recombines TRBV27 with TRBJ1-5; D unclear. V lost 9 bases and J 6 bases, leaving 12 bases between the germline ends. CDR1 is MNHEY and CDR2 is SMNVEV in the germline V gene (reference sequence). This CDR3 spans 12 amino acids. The CDR3 DNA reads as TGTGCCAGTCGGATCTGGGGTCAGCCCCAGCATTTT. Translation: CASRIWGQPQHF.

The chain joins TRBV6-2 or TRBV6-3 to TRBJ2-1, with 7 bases matching TRBD1. Germline CDR1 and CDR2: MNHEY and SVGEGT. This CDR3 is built from 17 residues. The junction had 10 bases not matched to a gene; V was cut back by 2 bases and J by 3 bases. CDR3 sequence reads: CASSYPEGSGGYNEQFF. The DNA for the CDR3 is TGTGCCAGCAGTTACCCCGAAGGGTCAGGGGGCTACAATGAGCAGTTCTTC.

The chain couples TRBV6-2 or TRBV6-3 to TRBJ1-2; D is undetermined. Germline assignment: CDR1 MNHEY and CDR2 SVGEGT. V lost 6 bases and J 2 bases, leaving 10 bases between the germline ends. CDR3 length: 13 residues. CDR3 amino acids: CASSPRGNYGYTF. The CDR3 DNA reads TGTGCCAGCAGCCCTCGTGGGAACTATGGCTACACCTTC.

The rearrangement uses TRBV19 and TRBJ1-2; 9 bases align to TRBD1. Germline lookup yields CDR1 LNHDA and CDR2 SQIVND (reference sequence). J gave up 8 bases and V 11 bases, and 15 bases lay outside the gene matches. This CDR3 is built from 14 residues. The CDR3 spells CASTNRHRGQGYTF. CDR3 DNA sequence: TGTGCCTCAACTAATAGGCACAGGGGGCAGGGCTACACCTTC.

The chain links TRBV11-2 to TRBJ1-2; tentative D call: TRBD1 (5 bases). Germline CDR1 and CDR2: SGHAT and FQNNGV. This CDR3 comprises 13 residues. The V and J ends lost 1 base and 8 bases respectively, with 11 bases between them. CDR3 residues: CASSLARDGGYTF. CDR3 DNA: TGTGCCAGCAGCTTAGCCAGGGACGGGGGCTACACCTTC.

The rearrangement joins TRBV5-5 to TRBJ2-3, with 9 bases lining up with TRBD2. V lost 7 bases, J lost 0 bases, and 12 bases stayed unmatched. The CDR3 extends over 17 amino acids. Looked up from germline, CDR1 is SGHKS and CDR2 is YYEKEE (reference sequence). CDR3 nucleotides: TGTGCCAGCCGACGGCGGGGGGGGCCGATTAGCACAGATACGCAGTATTTT. Translating gives CASRRRGGPISTDTQYF.

This clonotype was found a few times. The chain recombines TRBV7-2 with TRBJ2-1; 7 bases align to TRBD1. V dropped 0 bases and J dropped 3; count of bases not matched to a gene: 8. Per germline, CDR1 SGHTA and CDR2 FQGNSA. The CDR3 has 17 residues. The CDR3, as DNA: TGTGCCAGCAGCTTAGCCCCACCGGGACAGAACTACAATGAGCAGTTCTTC. Its translation: CASSLAPPGQNYNEQFF.

The CDR3 nucleotides read TGTGCCAGCACCAACCGACCGGGGGCGCGGACTGAAGCTTTCTTT. Protein: CASTNRPGARTEAFF. The V gene is TRBV5-8, the J gene TRBJ1-1, with a weak D call TRBD1 (6 bases). Germline V gene data show CDR1 as SGHTS and CDR2 as YDEGEE. The CDR3 covers 15 residues. Trimming left V 6 bases short and J 5 bases short, with 20 bases between.

This clonotype was picked up a small number of times. In DNA, the CDR3 is TGCACCCTAGAAGCCTACAATGAGCAGTTCTTC. This encodes CTLEAYNEQFF. The rearrangement joins TRBV29-1 to TRBJ2-1; D not certain. The CDR3 totals 11 residues. Germline V gene data show CDR1 as SQVTM and CDR2 as ANQGSEA.

The CDR3 coding sequence is TGTGCCTCAGCTCCGGCCCCTGGGGCGGGAGGGAATTACAATGAGCAGTTCTTC. This gives the protein CASAPAPGAGGNYNEQFF. The gene calls are TRBV7-9 and TRBJ2-1; 9 bases map to TRBD2. Per the germline V gene, CDR1 is SEHNR and CDR2 is FQNEAQ (reference sequence). The CDR3 extends over 18 amino acids. Trimming cost V 11 bases and J 4 bases; bases outside gene matches: 21.

This clonotype has a handful of counts. The chain employs TRBV14 and TRBJ2-7; 8 bases are shared with TRBD1. Germline values: CDR1 SGHDN, CDR2 FVKESK. Unmatched junction bases numbered 7, after V lost 6 bases and J lost 6 bases. The CDR3 totals 13 residues. CDR3 sequence (DNA): TGTGCCAGCAGGAGGACAGGGACGGGCGAGCAGTACGTC. This encodes CASRRTGTGEQYV.

This chain links TRBV9 with TRBJ1-3, with D possibly TRBD1 on 6 matching bases. Trimming took off 2 bases at V and 0 bases at J, with 15 bases between the two ends. CDR1 and CDR2 (germline): SGDLS, YYNGEE. CDR3 size: 17 residues. Here the CDR3 DNA reads TGTGCCAGCAGCGTTGACGTACAGGGACGCTCTGGAAACACCATATATTTT. Translation: CASSVDVQGRSGNTIYF.

The rearrangement uses TRBV24-1 and TRBJ2-2; tentatively, D is TRBD1 or TRBD2 (5 bases each). Trimming left V 2 bases short and J 7 bases short, with 13 bases between. From germline, CDR1 is KGHDR and CDR2 SFDVKD. The length of the CDR3 is 15 residues. The CDR3 here is CATSDSWSGHGELFF. The CDR3 nucleotides are TGTGCCACCAGTGATTCATGGAGCGGACACGGGGAGCTGTTTTTT.

The genes are TRBV4-3 and TRBJ1-2; 8 positions match TRBD1. This CDR3 region has 14 residues. CDR1 and CDR2 from the germline V gene are LGHNA and YSLEER. V lost 8 bases, J lost 3 bases, and 8 bases stayed unmatched. CDR3 protein: CASGQGSGYYGYTF. CDR3 bases: TGCGCCAGCGGACAGGGATCAGGGTACTATGGCTACACCTTC.

With regard to this clonotype: Sequence at one end of the junction differs from germline and may be a read error. This rearrangement joins TRBV4-3 to TRBJ2-1; 8 positions agree with TRBD2. This CDR3 comprises 15 residues. CDR1 is LGHNA, CDR2 YSLEER, per germline. The CDR3 is CASSQGLGTYNELFF. The CDR3 DNA sequence: TGCGCCAGCAGCCAGGGACTAGGAACCTACAATGAGCTGTTCTTC.

This CDR3 reads CSAKGKVGNTEAFF. CDR3 sequence (DNA): TGCAGTGCCAAGGGAAAGGTAGGAAACACTGAAGCTTTCTTT. The chain is built from TRBV20-1 and TRBJ1-1; D call uncertain. The CDR3 consists of 14 residues. Germline values: CDR1 DFQATT, CDR2 SNEGSKA (reference sequence). V was trimmed by 6 bases and J by 2 bases, leaving 16 bases between them.

This clonotype was observed many times. V usage is TRBV11-2 and J usage is TRBJ2-7; 10 bases map to TRBD2. V lost 8 bases and J lost 7; bases outside the gene matches: 8. The CDR3 totals 13 residues. Germline V gene data show CDR1 as SGHAT and CDR2 as FQNNGV. The CDR3, as DNA: TGTGCCAGCGGTTCGGGACTAGCGTTAGAGCAGTACGTC. Its translation is CASGSGLALEQYV.